This T cell receptor (beta chain) comes out of a study of technical replicates of blood from several donors (TCRdb year 2017). For CDR1 and CDR2, the germline V gene (reference sequence) lists LNHDA and SQIVND. The CDR3, cysteine through phenylalanine, is 14 amino acids long. Only the CDR3 portion is preserved as DNA: 42 bases, with reading frame beginning at the first base. Trimming accounts for 2 bases at V and 8 bases at J, while the number of junction bases matched to no gene is 8. With respect to this clone: Its cognate antigen has yet to be identified. No much larger clone exists at a distance of one base, and base qualities are not known.

The library relied on the immunoSEQ multiplex PCR assay. This is the immuneACCESS table as TCRdb keeps it, with only in-frame sequences that have V and J called. A part of the clones is gone; compared with another copy, unresolved V genes explain less than half, and the rest is unexplained. This sample lists 56,000 or so clones; roughly 95% were detected once. The ten largest account for just over 3% of the sample. The chain uses TRBV19 and TRBJ1-2, and TRBD1 aligns with 7 junction nucleotides. This TCR was recovered from a human donor in good health. Some clones in this sample may be carry-over from other donors' samples. The sample comprised PBMCs. The CDR3 region has the sequence CASSITRGKEGYTF. The DNA sequence reads TGTGCCAGTAGTATAACCAGGGGGAAAGAAGGCTACACCTTC.